The 25 T cell receptor beta chains below all came from one sample that was sequenced in a study of cytomegalovirus exposure and HLA in healthy donors. The PCR was carried out with 60 Vbeta primers and 13 Jbeta primers. Sequencing was performed with immunoSEQ multiplex PCR; in TCRdb, only in-frame clones are kept and a portion is missing. The sample has roughly 120,000 clones, about 76% seen once; the top ten hold approximately 6.3%. Sequenced input: PBMCs. All receptors derive from a man in his forties in good health and CMV-seropositive.

The V gene is TRBV28, the J gene TRBJ2-7, with 10 bases fitting TRBD2. Trimming at V came to 5 bases and at J to 0 bases, leaving 4 bases not matched to a gene. The germline V gene encodes CDR1 MDHEN and CDR2 SYDVKM. The CDR3 totals 15 residues. CDR3: CASSTSSGSSYEQYF. The CDR3 DNA is TGTGCCAGCAGTACATCTAGCGGGAGCTCCTACGAGCAGTACTTC.

The V gene is TRBV6-1, the J gene TRBJ2-3; 9 bases line up with TRBD1. The germline CDR1 and CDR2 sequences are MNHNS and SASEGT. The CDR3 extends over 14 amino acids. V shed 5 bases and J 6 bases; nucleotides not matched to a gene: 6. The CDR3 loop reads CASSKRDRVDTQYF. Here the CDR3 DNA reads TGTGCCAGCAGTAAACGGGACAGGGTCGATACGCAGTATTTT.

The rearrangement links TRBV7-9 to TRBJ2-4, with 9 bases identical to TRBD2. CDR1 and CDR2 from the germline V gene are SEHNR and FQNEAQ (reference sequence). The CDR3 runs 14 residues. V shed 5 bases, J shed 7 bases, and the junction held 6 bases outside the gene matches. The CDR3 coding sequence is TGTGCCAGCAGCCCCCTAGCGGGAAGGAACATTCAGTACTTC. This translates into CASSPLAGRNIQYF. Full variable domain (missing parts from reference TRBV7-9 and TRBJ2-4): DTGVSQNPRHKITKRGQNVTFRCDPISEHNRLYWYRQTLGQGPEFLTYFQNEAQLEKSRLLSDRFSAERPKGSFSTLEIQRTEQGDSAMYLCASSPLAGRNIQYFGAGTRLSVL.

The V call is TRBV27, the J call TRBJ2-7, with D perhaps matching TRBD1 (5 bases). The V gene's germline CDR1 is MNHEY and CDR2 SMNVEV (reference sequence). V lost 1 base, J lost 3 bases, and 19 bases lay in between. CDR3 length: 17 amino acids. The CDR3 here is CASSLYPAAGIGYEQYF. In DNA form, the CDR3 reads TGTGCCAGCAGTTTATACCCCGCGGCAGGGATCGGCTACGAGCAGTACTTC.

CDR3 nucleotide sequence: TGCAGTGCTTGTAGTAATGAAAAACTGTTTTTT. It specifies CSACSNEKLFF. This chain uses TRBV20-1 with TRBJ1-4, with D unresolved. Deletions cut 5 bases from V and 4 bases from J, with 5 bases between. Germline-derived CDR1 and CDR2 are DFQATT and SNEGSKA (reference sequence). CDR3 length: 11 residues.

V usage is TRBV7-9 and J usage is TRBJ2-1; D uncertain. Deletions cut 0 bases from V and 4 bases from J, with 7 bases between. Germline CDR1 is SEHNR and CDR2 is FQNEAQ (reference sequence). This CDR3 comprises 14 residues. CDR3: CASSLAPGYNEQFF. As DNA, the CDR3 is TGTGCCAGCAGCTTAGCTCCGGGTTACAATGAGCAGTTCTTC.

The genes are TRBV5-6 and TRBJ2-1, with 7 nucleotides matching TRBD1. CDR3 length: 17 amino acids. Germline lookup yields CDR1 SGHDT and CDR2 YYEEEE. V dropped 2 bases and J dropped 0; count of bases not matched to a gene: 8. The CDR3 DNA sequence: TGTGCCAGCAGCTTTCTTAAGGGGGCAAGCTCCTACAATGAGCAGTTCTTC. Translated: CASSFLKGASSYNEQFF.

The chain is built from TRBV4-1 and TRBJ1-1, with D possibly being TRBD1 (5 bases). The CDR3 spans 15 residues. V was cut by 3 bases and J by 1 base, with 12 bases left in between. Germline CDR1 and CDR2: MGHRA and YSYEKL. CDR3 loop: CASSQVRQPNTEAFF. The CDR3 region has the DNA TGCGCCAGCAGCCAGGTTAGACAGCCGAACACTGAAGCTTTCTTT.

The rearrangement links TRBV28 to TRBJ1-2; maybe TRBD1 (6 bases). Trimming cost V 4 bases and J 3 bases, with 12 bases left between them. CDR1 and CDR2 from the germline V gene are MDHEN and SYDVKM. The CDR3 contains 14 residues. CDR3 in DNA: TGTGCCAGCAGTTCGCAGGGGATCTACTATGGCTACACCTTC. Residues: CASSSQGIYYGYTF.

J is TRBJ2-1 and V is TRBV27; D is perhaps TRBD1 (5 bases). CDR1 is MNHEY, CDR2 SMNVEV, per germline (reference sequence). V was pared by 5 bases and J by 9 bases, with 20 bases between. The CDR3 has 15 amino acids. In nucleotides, the CDR3 is TGTGCCAGCAGTCCCCGGAGTCAGGGTAGGGGTGAGCAGTTCTTC. It yields the protein CASSPRSQGRGEQFF.

The CDR3 DNA reads as TGTGCCTGGAGCGCCACAGGGCGGAACACTGAAGCTTTCTTT. It is translated as CAWSATGRNTEAFF. The chain couples TRBV30 to TRBJ1-1; the D gene is possibly TRBD1 (6 bases). CDR1 and CDR2 from the germline V gene are GTSNPN and SVGIG (reference sequence). The V end lost 3 bases, the J end lost 1 base, and 12 bases lay between the germline ends. The CDR3 runs 14 residues.

The gene calls are TRBV6-6 and TRBJ1-5, with TRBD1 identical over 9 bases. With 2 bases clipped from V and 5 bases from J, the junction kept 4 bases outside the gene matches. CDR1 and CDR2 (germline): MNHNY, SVGAGI (reference sequence). This CDR3 has 15 amino acids. CDR3 amino acids: CASSYLQGADQPQHF. CDR3 in DNA: TGTGCCAGCAGTTACCTACAGGGGGCCGATCAGCCCCAGCATTTT.

V usage is TRBV27 and J usage is TRBJ2-5; 9 nucleotides align to TRBD2. Judging by the DNA end, TRBJ2-7 fits better; the J call may be wrong. The CDR3 runs 14 residues. Per the germline V gene, CDR1 is MNHEY and CDR2 is SMNVEV (reference sequence). As DNA, the CDR3 is TGTGCCAGCAGTTTAGCGGGAGGGACCTACGAGCAGTACTTC. Translation gives CASSLAGGTYEQYF.

Written as DNA, the CDR3 is TGTGCCAGCAAGAGGGCAGGGGTAAATTCACCCCTCCACTTT. This sequence encodes CASKRAGVNSPLHF. The chain carries TRBV2 and TRBJ1-6; a possible D gene is TRBD1 (6 bases). Trimming removed 7 bases at V and 7 bases at J, with 14 bases between. The CDR3 has 14 amino acids. Per germline, CDR1 SNHLY and CDR2 FYNNEI. The variable domain in full, with the rest retrieved from reference TRBV2 and TRBJ1-6, is EPEVTQTPSHQVTQMGQEVILRCVPISNHLYFYWYRQILGQKVEFLVSFYNNEISEKSEIFDDQFSVERPDGSNFTLKIRSTKLEDSAMYFCASKRAGVNSPLHFGNGTRLTVT.

This clone showed up just a few times. The rearrangement uses TRBV12-5 and TRBJ2-5; 12 bases are a match to TRBD2. CDR3 size: 18 residues. V shed 2 bases, J shed 4 bases, and the junction held 11 bases outside the gene matches. Germline CDR1 and CDR2: LGHNT and FRNRAP. The CDR3 is CASGLRPLLAGGRETQYF. In nucleotides, the CDR3 is TGTGCTAGTGGTTTGCGCCCCTTACTAGCGGGGGGCAGAGAGACCCAGTACTTC.

Concerning this clone: The germline gene is not matched at one end of the junction; a read error may be the cause. This chain joins TRBV27 and TRBJ1-6; 7 positions match TRBD1. This CDR3 has 15 amino acids. CDR1 and CDR2 (germline): MNHEY, SMNVEV (reference sequence). DNA of the CDR3: TGTGCCAGCAGTCTTTACAGGGGCAAGGATTCACCCCCCCACTTT. Amino acid sequence: CASSLYRGKDSPPHF.

This chain joins TRBV2 and TRBJ2-1; D is possibly TRBD2 (6 bases). CDR1 SNHLY and CDR2 FYNNEI come from the germline V gene. Deletions cut 7 bases from V and 6 bases from J, with 22 bases between. The CDR3 is 16 residues long. The CDR3 loop is CASKTERGGIPNEQFF. The DNA for the CDR3 is TGTGCCAGCAAGACCGAAAGGGGCGGGATCCCCAATGAGCAGTTCTTC.

The J gene is TRBJ2-7, the V gene TRBV9, with TRBD2 as a possible D gene (5 bases). Trimming removed 3 bases from V and 5 bases from J, with 18 bases in between. Germline CDR1 and CDR2: SGDLS and YYNGEE. The CDR3 spans 15 residues. CDR3 sequence (DNA): TGTGCCAGCAGCGCCGGGAAGGGTATCGAAGACGAGCAGTACTTC. Its protein is CASSAGKGIEDEQYF.

The rearrangement joins TRBV27 to TRBJ2-2; TRBD2 might be the D (6 bases). CDR3 length: 15 amino acids. Trimming took off 10 bases at V and 1 base at J, with 16 bases between the two ends. Germline assignment: CDR1 MNHEY and CDR2 SMNVEV (reference sequence). DNA for the CDR3: TGTGCCACATCTCCGGGACTTCTGAACACCGGGGAGCTGTTTTTT. This codes for CATSPGLLNTGELFF.

The V and J genes are TRBV29-1 and TRBJ1-2, with 7 bases matching TRBD1. V was pared by 7 bases and J by 4 bases, with 3 bases of the junction left unmatched. The CDR3 length is 11 residues. Germline V CDR1 and CDR2: SQVTM, ANQGSEA. Here the CDR3 reads CSAGDSYGYTF. The CDR3, as DNA: TGCAGCGCGGGGGACAGCTATGGCTACACCTTC.

This clone was seen a single time. CDR3 bases: TGTGCCAGTAGTATAGACAGGGCGAACACCGGGGAGCTGTTTTTT. It specifies CASSIDRANTGELFF. The V and J genes are TRBV19 and TRBJ2-2, with D possibly being TRBD1 (5 bases). Germline CDR1 reads LNHDA; CDR2 reads SQIVND (reference sequence). V was trimmed by 0 bases and J by 0 bases, leaving 5 bases between them. The CDR3 has 15 residues.

The chain carries TRBV5-6 and TRBJ2-7; 7 positions match TRBD1. CDR3 length equals 14 residues. V was clipped by 4 bases and J by 7 bases; unmatched bases: 11. Germline CDR1 reads SGHDT; CDR2 reads YYEEEE. This CDR3 reads CASSLGQTVGEQYF. DNA for the CDR3: TGTGCCAGCAGCCTGGGACAGACTGTGGGGGAGCAGTACTTC.

The V and J genes are TRBV7-2 and TRBJ2-7; 7 bases align to TRBD1. V lost 5 bases to trimming and J lost 7 bases; unmatched junction nucleotides: 11. This CDR3 comprises 14 residues. Germline CDR1 SGHTA, CDR2 FQGNSA. CDR3 residues: CASSRGRGRGEQYF. In nucleotides, the CDR3 is TGTGCCAGCAGCAGGGGTAGGGGGCGAGGAGAGCAGTACTTC.

The rearrangement joins TRBV27 to TRBJ1-2, with D unresolved. This CDR3 is built from 14 residues. The V and J ends lost 0 bases and 2 bases respectively, with 7 bases between them. Germline V gene data show CDR1 as MNHEY and CDR2 as SMNVEV (reference sequence). CDR3 protein: CASSLSPANYGYTF. CDR3 sequence (DNA): TGTGCCAGCAGTTTATCGCCAGCGAACTATGGCTACACCTTC.

The V call is TRBV6-1, the J call TRBJ2-5; no firm D call. Germline V gene sequence: CDR1 MNHNS, CDR2 SASEGT. The V end lost 1 base, the J end lost 5 bases, and 14 bases lay between the germline ends. The CDR3 covers 15 residues. The CDR3 sequence: CASSEGLGSRETQYF. The CDR3 DNA reads as TGTGCCAGCAGTGAAGGGTTGGGCAGTCGGGAGACCCAGTACTTC.